This TCR beta chain was sequenced for a study of shared clonotypes between healthy human individuals. Germline V lookup: CDR1 SGHTA, CDR2 FQGTGA. Trimming removed 2 bases from V and 7 bases from J, with 12 bases in between. The CDR3 is 13 amino acids. TCRdb's table, derived via immunoSEQ multiplex PCR, lists solely in-frame clones and lacks some. Of roughly 500,000 clones listed, over 65% are singletons. This chain links TRBV7-3 with TRBJ2-7, with D perhaps matching TRBD1 (6 bases). This clonotype was obtained from a woman aged 40 to 50 in good health. Some clones in this sample may be carry-over from other donors' samples. Sequencing was done on a sample of PBMCs. The CDR3 DNA reads as TGTGCCAGCAGCTTAGGTCAGGGGCGGGAGCAGTACTTC. Its translation is CASSLGQGREQYF. The variable domain in full, with the rest retrieved from reference TRBV7-3 and TRBJ2-7, is GAGVSQTPSNKVTEKGKYVELRCDPISGHTALYWYRQSLGQGPEFLIYFQGTGAADDSGLPNDRFFAVRPEGSVSTLKIQRTERGDSAVYLCASSLGQGREQYFGPGTRLTVT.